This TCR beta chain was identified during a study of cytomegalovirus exposure and HLA in healthy donors. Notes on the study in general: Association of a missense DCLRE1C variant with TCR beta V- and J-gene trimming was reported in a later analysis.

The PCR ran on 60 Vbeta and 13 Jbeta primers. TCRdb's copy holds only in-frame clones and misses some; the assay was immunoSEQ multiplex PCR. The data hold 95,000 to 150,000 clones, with about two thirds observed a single time. The CDR3 loop spans 15 amino acids. The germline gives CDR1 SSHAT, CDR2 FNYEAQ (reference sequence). J lost 6 bases, V lost 5 bases, and 7 bases had no gene match. With regard to this clone: Antigen specificity is unknown.

The chain employs TRBV7-7 and TRBJ2-1, with TRBD2 matching over 10 bases. Sequences were obtained from PBMCs. This TCR was sampled from a man younger than 40 in good health and CMV-seronegative. This CDR3 is CASSRGLAWTNEQFF. CDR3 nucleotide sequence: TGTGCCAGCAGCCGGGGACTAGCGTGGACCAATGAGCAGTTCTTC. The full variable domain, in which reference TRBV7-7 and TRBJ2-1 provide the parts outside the CDR3, is GAGVSQSPRYKVTKRGQDVTLRCDPISSHATLYWYQQALGQGPEFLTYFNYEAQPDKSGLPSDRFSAERPEGSISTLTIQRTEQRDSAMYRCASSRGLAWTNEQFFGPGTRLTVL.